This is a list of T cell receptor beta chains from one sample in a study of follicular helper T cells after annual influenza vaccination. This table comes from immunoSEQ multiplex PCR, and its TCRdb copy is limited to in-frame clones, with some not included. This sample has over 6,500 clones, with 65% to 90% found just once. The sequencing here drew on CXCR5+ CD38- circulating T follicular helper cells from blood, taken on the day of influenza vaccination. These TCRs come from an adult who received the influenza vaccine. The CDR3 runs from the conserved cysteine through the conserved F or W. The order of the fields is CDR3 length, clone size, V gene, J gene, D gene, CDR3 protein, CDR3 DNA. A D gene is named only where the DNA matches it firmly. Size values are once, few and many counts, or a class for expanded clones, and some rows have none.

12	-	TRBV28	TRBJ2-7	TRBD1	CAIGTVPYEQYF	TGTGCCATCGGGACAGTCCCCTACGAGCAGTACTTC
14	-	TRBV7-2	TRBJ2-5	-	CASSFQGGEETQYF	TGTGCCAGCAGCTTTCAGGGGGGGGAGGAGACCCAGTACTTC
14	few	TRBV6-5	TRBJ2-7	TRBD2	CASSFTGRNYEQYF	TGTGCCAGCAGTTTCACCGGGAGGAACTACGAGCAGTACTTC
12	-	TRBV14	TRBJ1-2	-	CASSRDDNGYTF	TGTGCCAGCAGCCGGGACGATAATGGCTACACCTTC
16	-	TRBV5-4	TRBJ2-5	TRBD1	CASSLAGGTGKETQYF	TGTGCCAGCAGCTTGGCCGGGGGGACAGGGAAAGAGACCCAGTACTTC
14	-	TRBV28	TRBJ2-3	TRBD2	CCAVGSGGADTQYF	TGTTGCGCGGTTGGTAGCGGGGGCGCAGATACGCAGTATTTT
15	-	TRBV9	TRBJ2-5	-	CASSDVGTHRETQYF	TGTGCCAGCAGCGACGTCGGGACTCACCGAGAGACCCAGTACTTC
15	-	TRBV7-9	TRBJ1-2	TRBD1	CASSDPGQGHYGYTF	TGTGCCAGCAGCGACCCGGGACAGGGTCACTATGGCTACACCTTC
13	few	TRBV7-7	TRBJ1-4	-	CASSEYRVEKLFF	TGTGCCAGCAGCGAATACAGGGTTGAAAAACTGTTTTTT
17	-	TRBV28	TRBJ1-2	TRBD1	CASSSPGTGMRSYGYTF	TGTGCCAGCAGTTCCCCTGGGACAGGCATGCGCAGCTATGGCTACACCTTC
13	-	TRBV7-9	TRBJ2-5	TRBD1	CASSLETGGTQYF	TGTGCCAGCAGCTTAGAGACAGGGGGGACCCAGTACTTC
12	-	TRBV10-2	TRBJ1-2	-	CASSDFRGGYTF	TGCGCCAGCAGTGATTTCCGGGGTGGCTACACCTTC
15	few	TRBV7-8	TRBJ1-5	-	CASSLDEGLTAGVHF	TGTGCCAGCAGCTTAGATGAGGGGCTAACGGCAGGGGTGCATTTT
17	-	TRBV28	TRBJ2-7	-	CASSPRAGAGGSYEQYF	TGTGCCAGCAGCCCCAGGGCAGGGGCGGGTGGCTCCTACGAGCAGTACTTC
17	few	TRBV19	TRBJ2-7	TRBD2	CASSIGLILAGAYEQYF	TGTGCCAGTAGTATAGGTCTCATACTAGCGGGGGCCTACGAGCAGTACTTC
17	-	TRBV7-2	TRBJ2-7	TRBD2	CASSLHGASGVDYEQYF	TGTGCCAGCAGCCTCCATGGGGCTAGCGGGGTGGATTACGAGCAGTACTTC
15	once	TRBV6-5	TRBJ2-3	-	CASRRLDLGADTQYF	TGTGCCAGCAGACGCCTGGACCTTGGAGCAGATACGCAGTATTTT
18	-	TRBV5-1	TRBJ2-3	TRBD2	CASSSGTSGGTSTDTQYF	TGCGCCAGCAGCTCAGGGACTAGCGGGGGAACTAGCACAGATACGCAGTATTTT
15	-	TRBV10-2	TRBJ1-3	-	CASRLDGRSGNTIYF	TGCGCCAGCCGATTGGACGGTCGCTCTGGAAACACCATATATTTT
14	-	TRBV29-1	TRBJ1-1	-	CGGGASAMNTEAFF	TGCGGCGGTGGGGCGTCGGCCATGAACACTGAAGCTTTCTTT
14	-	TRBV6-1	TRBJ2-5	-	CASSERSDGATQYF	TGTGCCAGCAGTGAAAGGTCAGACGGGGCGACCCAGTACTTC
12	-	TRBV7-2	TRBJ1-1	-	CASSLAGTEAFF	TGTGCCAGCAGCTTAGCGGGGACTGAAGCTTTCTTT
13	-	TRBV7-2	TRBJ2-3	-	CASSLAAGDTQYF	TGTGCCAGCAGCTTAGCGGCTGGGGATACGCAGTATTTT
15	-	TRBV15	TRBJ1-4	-	CATSRDGNLNEKLFF	TGTGCCACCAGCAGAGATGGGAACCTTAATGAAAAACTGTTTTTT
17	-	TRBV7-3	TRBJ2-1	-	CASSLFGSSSSYNEQFF	TGTGCCAGCAGCTTATTCGGCAGCTCGAGCTCCTACAATGAGCAGTTCTTC
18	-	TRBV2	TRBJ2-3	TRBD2	CASSDDGRSGPSTDTQYF	TGTGCCAGCAGTGATGACGGTCGTAGCGGGCCTAGCACAGATACGCAGTATTTT
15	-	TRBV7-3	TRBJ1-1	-	CASSLTIGSETEAFF	TGTGCCAGCAGCTTAACGATTGGCTCAGAAACTGAAGCTTTCTTT
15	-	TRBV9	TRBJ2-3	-	CASSGLKATADTQYF	TGTGCCAGCAGCGGCCTTAAGGCCACCGCAGATACGCAGTATTTT
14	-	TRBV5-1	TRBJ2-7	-	CASSLSRDGYEQYF	TGCGCCAGCAGCTTGTCCCGGGACGGGTACGAGCAGTACTTC